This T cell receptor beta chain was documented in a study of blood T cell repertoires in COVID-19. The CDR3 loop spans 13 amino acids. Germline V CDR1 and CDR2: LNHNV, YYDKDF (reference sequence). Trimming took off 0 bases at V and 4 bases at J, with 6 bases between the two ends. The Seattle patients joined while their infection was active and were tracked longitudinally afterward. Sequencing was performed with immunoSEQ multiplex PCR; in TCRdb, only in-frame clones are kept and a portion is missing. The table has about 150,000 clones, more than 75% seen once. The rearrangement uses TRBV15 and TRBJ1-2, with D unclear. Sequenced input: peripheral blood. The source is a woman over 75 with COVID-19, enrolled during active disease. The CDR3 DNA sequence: TGTGCCACCAGCAGAGATAAAATCTATGGCTACACCTTC. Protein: CATSRDKIYGYTF.